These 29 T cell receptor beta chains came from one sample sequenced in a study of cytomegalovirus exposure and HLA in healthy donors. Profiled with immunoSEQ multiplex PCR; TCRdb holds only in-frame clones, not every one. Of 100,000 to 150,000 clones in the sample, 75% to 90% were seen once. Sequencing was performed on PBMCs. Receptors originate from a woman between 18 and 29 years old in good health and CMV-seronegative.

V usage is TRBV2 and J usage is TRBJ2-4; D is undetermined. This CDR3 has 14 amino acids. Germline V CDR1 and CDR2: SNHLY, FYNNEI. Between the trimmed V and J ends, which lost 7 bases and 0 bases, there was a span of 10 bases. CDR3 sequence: CASTPRPAKNIQYF. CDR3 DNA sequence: TGTGCCAGCACCCCGAGGCCAGCCAAAAACATTCAGTACTTC. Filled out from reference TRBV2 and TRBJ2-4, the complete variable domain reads EPEVTQTPSHQVTQMGQEVILRCVPISNHLYFYWYRQILGQKVEFLVSFYNNEISEKSEIFDDQFSVERPDGSNFTLKIRSTKLEDSAMYFCASTPRPAKNIQYFGAGTRLSVL.

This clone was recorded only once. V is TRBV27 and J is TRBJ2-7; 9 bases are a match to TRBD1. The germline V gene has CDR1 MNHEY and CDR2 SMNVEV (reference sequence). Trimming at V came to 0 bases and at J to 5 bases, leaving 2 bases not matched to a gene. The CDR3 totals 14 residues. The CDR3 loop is CASSLSTGGNEQYF. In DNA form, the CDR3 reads TGTGCCAGCAGTTTATCCACAGGGGGCAACGAGCAGTACTTC.

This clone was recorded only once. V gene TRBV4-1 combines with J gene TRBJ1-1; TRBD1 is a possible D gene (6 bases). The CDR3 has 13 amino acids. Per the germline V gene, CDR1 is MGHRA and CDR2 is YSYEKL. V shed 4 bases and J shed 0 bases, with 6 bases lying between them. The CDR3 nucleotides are TGCGCCAGCAGCCCAGGGGTGAACACTGAAGCTTTCTTT. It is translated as CASSPGVNTEAFF.

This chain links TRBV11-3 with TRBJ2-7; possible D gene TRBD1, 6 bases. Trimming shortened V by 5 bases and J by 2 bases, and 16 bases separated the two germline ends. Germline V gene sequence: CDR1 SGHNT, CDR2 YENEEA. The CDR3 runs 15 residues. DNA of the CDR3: TGTGCCAGCAGCGGCCGGGGCCGGGACACCTACGAGCAGTACTTC. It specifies CASSGRGRDTYEQYF.

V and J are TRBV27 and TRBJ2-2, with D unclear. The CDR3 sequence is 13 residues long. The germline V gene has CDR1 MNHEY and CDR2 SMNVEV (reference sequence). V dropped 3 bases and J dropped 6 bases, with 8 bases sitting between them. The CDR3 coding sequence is TGTGCCAGCAGTTTGGTAGTCCCCGGGGAGCTGTTTTTT. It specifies CASSLVVPGELFF.

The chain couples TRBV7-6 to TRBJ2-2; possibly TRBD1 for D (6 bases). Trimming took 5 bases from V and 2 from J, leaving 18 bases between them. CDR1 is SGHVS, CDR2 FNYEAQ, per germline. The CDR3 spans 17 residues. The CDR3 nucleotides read TGTGCCAGCAGCCTGCACAGGGCTGGTCGAAACACCGGGGAGCTGTTTTTT. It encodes CASSLHRAGRNTGELFF.

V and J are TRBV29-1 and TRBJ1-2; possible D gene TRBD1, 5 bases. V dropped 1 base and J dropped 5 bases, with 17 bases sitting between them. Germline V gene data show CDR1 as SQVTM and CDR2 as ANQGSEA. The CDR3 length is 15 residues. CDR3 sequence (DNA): TGCAGCGTTGAAGTTCCCGGCAGGGAAGGGTATGGCTACACCTTC. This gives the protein CSVEVPGREGYGYTF.

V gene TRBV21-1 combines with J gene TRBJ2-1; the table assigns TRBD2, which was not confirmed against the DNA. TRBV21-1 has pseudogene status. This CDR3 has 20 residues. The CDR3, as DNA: TGTGCCAGCAGCAAAGAGCCCAGCGGGAGCCGCCGGAGCTCCTACAATGAGCAGTTCTTC. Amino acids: CASSKEPSGSRRSSYNEQFF.

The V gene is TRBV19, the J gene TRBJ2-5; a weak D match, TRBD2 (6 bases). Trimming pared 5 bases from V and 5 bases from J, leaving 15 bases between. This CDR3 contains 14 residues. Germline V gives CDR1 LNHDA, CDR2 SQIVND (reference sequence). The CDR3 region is CASSQNGGRETQYF. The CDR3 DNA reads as TGTGCCAGTAGTCAGAACGGGGGTAGGGAGACCCAGTACTTC.

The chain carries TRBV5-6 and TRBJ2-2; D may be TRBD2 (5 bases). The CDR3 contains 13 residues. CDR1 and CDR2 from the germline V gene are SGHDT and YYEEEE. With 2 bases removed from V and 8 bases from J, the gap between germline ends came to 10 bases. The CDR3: CASSLFGGGELFF. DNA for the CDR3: TGTGCCAGCAGCTTATTTGGCGGGGGGGAGCTGTTTTTT.

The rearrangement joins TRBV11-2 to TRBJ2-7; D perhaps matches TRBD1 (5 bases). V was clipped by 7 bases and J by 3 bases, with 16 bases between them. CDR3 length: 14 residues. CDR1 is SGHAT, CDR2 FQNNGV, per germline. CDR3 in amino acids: CASTRQLGDYEQYF. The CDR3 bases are TGTGCCAGCACCCGACAGCTAGGGGACTACGAGCAGTACTTC.

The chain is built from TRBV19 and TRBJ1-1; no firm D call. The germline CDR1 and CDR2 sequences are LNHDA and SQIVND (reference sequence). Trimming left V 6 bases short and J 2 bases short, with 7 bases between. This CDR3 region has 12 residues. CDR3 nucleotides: TGTGCCAGTAGGGAGGGAAACACTGAAGCTTTCTTT. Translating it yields CASREGNTEAFF.

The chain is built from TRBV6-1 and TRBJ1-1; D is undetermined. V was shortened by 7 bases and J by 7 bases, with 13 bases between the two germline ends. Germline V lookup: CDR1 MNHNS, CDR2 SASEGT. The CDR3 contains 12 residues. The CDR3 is CASTELDYEAFF. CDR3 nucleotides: TGTGCCAGCACGGAACTAGACTATGAAGCTTTCTTT.

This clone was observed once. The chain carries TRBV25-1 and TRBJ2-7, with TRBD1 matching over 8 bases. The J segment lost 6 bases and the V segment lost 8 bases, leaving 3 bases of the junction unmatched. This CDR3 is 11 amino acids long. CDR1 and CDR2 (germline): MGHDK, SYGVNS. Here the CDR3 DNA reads TGTGCCAGCCAGACAGGGGTCGAGCAGTACTTC. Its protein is CASQTGVEQYF.

CDR3 DNA sequence: TGTGCCAGCAGTGATCAAAGGACAGGGAGATCAGATACGCAGTATTTT. It yields the protein CASSDQRTGRSDTQYF. This rearrangement joins TRBV25-1 to TRBJ2-3; 8 bases align to TRBD1. V trimming: 3 bases; J trimming: 4 bases; junction bases outside the gene matches: 9. The CDR3 runs to 16 residues. Germline CDR1 MGHDK, CDR2 SYGVNS.

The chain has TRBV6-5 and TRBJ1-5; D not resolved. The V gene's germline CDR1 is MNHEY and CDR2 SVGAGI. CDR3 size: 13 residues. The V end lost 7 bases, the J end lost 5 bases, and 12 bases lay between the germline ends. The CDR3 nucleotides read TGTGCCAGCATGGGCAGACTAGATCAGCCCCAGCATTTT. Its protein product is CASMGRLDQPQHF.

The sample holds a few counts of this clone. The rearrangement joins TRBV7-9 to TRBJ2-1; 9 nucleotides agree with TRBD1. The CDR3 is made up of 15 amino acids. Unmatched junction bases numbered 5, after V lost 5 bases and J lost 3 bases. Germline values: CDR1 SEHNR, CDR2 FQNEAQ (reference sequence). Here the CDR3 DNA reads TGTGCCAGCAGCAAGACAGGGGGGCACTACAATGAGCAGTTCTTC. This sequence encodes CASSKTGGHYNEQFF. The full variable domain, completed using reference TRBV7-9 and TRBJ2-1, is DTGVSQNPRHKITKRGQNVTFRCDPISEHNRLYWYRQTLGQGPEFLTYFQNEAQLEKSRLLSDRFSAERPKGSFSTLEIQRTEQGDSAMYLCASSKTGGHYNEQFFGPGTRLTVL.

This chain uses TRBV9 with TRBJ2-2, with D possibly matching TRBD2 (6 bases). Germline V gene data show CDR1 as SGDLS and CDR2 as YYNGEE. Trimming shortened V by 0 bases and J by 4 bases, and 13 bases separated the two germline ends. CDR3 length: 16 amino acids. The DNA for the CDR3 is TGTGCCAGCAGCGTAGCTCTCGGGAGAAGCACCGGGGAGCTGTTTTTT. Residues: CASSVALGRSTGELFF.

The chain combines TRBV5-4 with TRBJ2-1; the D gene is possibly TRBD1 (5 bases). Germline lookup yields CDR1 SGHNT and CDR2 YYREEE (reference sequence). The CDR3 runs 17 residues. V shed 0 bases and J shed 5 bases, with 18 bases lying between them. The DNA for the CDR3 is TGTGCCAGCAGCTTGGAAGCCAGGGCCCCTCGGGACAATGAGCAGTTCTTC. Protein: CASSLEARAPRDNEQFF.

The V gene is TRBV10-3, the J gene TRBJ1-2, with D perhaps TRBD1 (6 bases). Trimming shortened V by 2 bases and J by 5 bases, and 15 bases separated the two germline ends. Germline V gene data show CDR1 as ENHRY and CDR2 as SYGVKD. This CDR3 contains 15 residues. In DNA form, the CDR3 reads TGTGCCATCAGTGAGATGCGGGGGCGAGGGTATGGCTACACCTTC. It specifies CAISEMRGRGYGYTF.

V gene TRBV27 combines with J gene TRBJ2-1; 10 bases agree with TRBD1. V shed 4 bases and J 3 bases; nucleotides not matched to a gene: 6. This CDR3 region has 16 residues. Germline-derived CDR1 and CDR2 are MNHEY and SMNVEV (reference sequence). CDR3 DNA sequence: TGTGCCAGCAGTTCGACGGGACAGGGGTTCTACAATGAGCAGTTCTTC. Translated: CASSSTGQGFYNEQFF.

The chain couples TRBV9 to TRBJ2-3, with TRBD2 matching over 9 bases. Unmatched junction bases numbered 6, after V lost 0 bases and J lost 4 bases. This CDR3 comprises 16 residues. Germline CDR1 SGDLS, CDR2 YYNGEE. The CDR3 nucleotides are TGTGCCAGCAGCGTAGCGCTAGCGGGAAGCGCAGATACGCAGTATTTT. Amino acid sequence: CASSVALAGSADTQYF.

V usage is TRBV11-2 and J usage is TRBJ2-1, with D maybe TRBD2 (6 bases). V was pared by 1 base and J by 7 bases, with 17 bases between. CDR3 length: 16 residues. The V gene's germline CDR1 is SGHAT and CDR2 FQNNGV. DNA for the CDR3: TGTGCCAGCAGCTTAGGAGGGCGGGGCCGCTCTAATGAGCAGTTCTTC. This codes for CASSLGGRGRSNEQFF.

The CDR3 is CASTRGQPRATDTQYF. DNA of the CDR3: TGTGCCAGCACCCGTGGACAGCCCCGAGCCACAGATACGCAGTATTTT. The chain uses TRBV2 and TRBJ2-3, with D possibly matching TRBD1 (6 bases). V was clipped by 7 bases and J by 2 bases, with 19 bases between them. The CDR3 runs 16 residues. The V gene's germline CDR1 is SNHLY and CDR2 FYNNEI. Drawing the rest from reference TRBV2 and TRBJ2-3, the complete variable domain is EPEVTQTPSHQVTQMGQEVILRCVPISNHLYFYWYRQILGQKVEFLVSFYNNEISEKSEIFDDQFSVERPDGSNFTLKIRSTKLEDSAMYFCASTRGQPRATDTQYFGPGTRLTVL.

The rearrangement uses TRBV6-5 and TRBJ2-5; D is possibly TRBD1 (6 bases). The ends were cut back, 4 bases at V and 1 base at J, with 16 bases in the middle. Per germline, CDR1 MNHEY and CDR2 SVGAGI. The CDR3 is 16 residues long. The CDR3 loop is CASSSGAGEFQETQYF. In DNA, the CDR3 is TGTGCCAGCAGTTCTGGCGCAGGGGAGTTCCAAGAGACCCAGTACTTC.

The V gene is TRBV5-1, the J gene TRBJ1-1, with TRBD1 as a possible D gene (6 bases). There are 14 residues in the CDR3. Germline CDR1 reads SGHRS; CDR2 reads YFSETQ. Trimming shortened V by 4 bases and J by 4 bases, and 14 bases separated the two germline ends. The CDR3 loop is CASSGDIGVTEAFF. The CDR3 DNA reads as TGCGCCAGCAGCGGGGACATAGGGGTCACTGAAGCTTTCTTT.

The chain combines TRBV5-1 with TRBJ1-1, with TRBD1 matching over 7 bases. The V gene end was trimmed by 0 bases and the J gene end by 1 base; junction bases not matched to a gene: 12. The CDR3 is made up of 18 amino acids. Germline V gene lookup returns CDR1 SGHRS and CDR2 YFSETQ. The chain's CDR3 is CASSLGDLQGWENTEAFF. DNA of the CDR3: TGCGCCAGCAGCTTGGGAGACCTACAGGGGTGGGAGAACACTGAAGCTTTCTTT.

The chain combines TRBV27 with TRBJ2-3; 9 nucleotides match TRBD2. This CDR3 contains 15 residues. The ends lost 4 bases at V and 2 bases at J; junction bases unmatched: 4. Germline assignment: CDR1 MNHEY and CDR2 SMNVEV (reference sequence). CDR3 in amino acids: CASSSLAGHTDTQYF. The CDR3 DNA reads TGTGCCAGCAGTTCCCTAGCGGGGCACACAGATACGCAGTATTTT.

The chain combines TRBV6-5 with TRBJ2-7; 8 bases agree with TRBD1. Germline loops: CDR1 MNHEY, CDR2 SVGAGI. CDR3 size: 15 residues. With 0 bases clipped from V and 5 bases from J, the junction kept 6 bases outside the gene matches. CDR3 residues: CASSYSGQGTDEQYF. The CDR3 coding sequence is TGTGCCAGCAGTTACTCAGGACAGGGAACGGACGAGCAGTACTTC.